This T cell receptor (beta chain) was sequenced in a study of shared clonotypes between healthy human individuals. Looking at the study overall: Each donor contributed plates that comprised three CD4 naive, three CD4 memory, two CD8 naive and one CD8 memory. Notes on the study in general: Expectations were that clonotype sharing among donors would be affected by sequencing depth.

Genomic DNA (from each subset) was split evenly across several immunoSEQ plates. Clones were read by immunoSEQ multiplex PCR, and TCRdb kept only the in-frame ones, dropping some. The sample gives under 150,000 clones, around 71% of which show up once; about 26% is in the top ten. As to this clone: Its target is not known.

Healthy and HIV-negative, the adult donors had no recent acute infections or vaccinations. What was sequenced was memory CD8+ T cells sorted from blood. The subset was: CD45RO+ cells pooled with CCR7-negative TemRA cells. This sequence originates from a woman aged 30 to 39 in good health.

CDR3 loop: CATSWGSGKATDTQYF. The DNA of the CDR3 is TGTGCCACCAGCTGGGGGAGCGGGAAGGCCACAGATACGCAGTATTTT. V usage is TRBV15 and J usage is TRBJ2-3; 7 bases fit TRBD2. From germline, CDR1 is LNHNV and CDR2 YYDKDF (reference sequence). The CDR3 is 16 residues long. The J segment lost 2 bases and the V segment lost 5 bases, leaving 10 bases of the junction unmatched.